Detailed here is one T cell receptor (beta chain). The antigen remains undetermined. This entry is derived from a study of blood T cells in healthy people across ages. This CDR3 is built from 16 residues. The germline CDR1 and CDR2 sequences are DFQATT and SNEGSKA (reference sequence). Combining a sample-barcoded 5' primer with a J-beta primer mix, a second PCR ran for roughly 7 to 12 cycles. A 12-random-nucleotide template-switch adaptor tagged each cDNA molecule. One entry per CDR3 protein results from TCRdb running MiXCR on the 5' RACE reads. This table has about 750,000 distinct CDR3 sequences, 53% appearing once. The study, taken as a whole, reports: Per million T cells, TCR beta diversity dropped about linearly as age rose.

Researchers collected about 9.6 milliliters of peripheral blood from every single donor. Per sample, a minimum of 6 million PBMCs were isolated. The sequencing sample was made of blood. The rearrangement links TRBV20-1 to TRBJ2-5; perhaps TRBD2 as D (7 bases). Matching the DNA end better, TRBJ2-7 makes the J call doubtful. The clonotype comes from a man aged 80 or over in good health. The CDR3, as DNA: TGCAGTGCTAGTCATCGGGGGGAGGGGACATCCTACGAGCAGTACTTC. This translates into CSASHRGEGTSYEQYF.